This TCR beta chain was found in a study of blood T cells in healthy people across ages. It was with a sample-barcoded 5' primer and a J-beta primer mix that a second PCR of roughly 6 to 12 cycles was run. TCRdb re-called the 5' RACE reads through MiXCR, storing one row per CDR3 protein. The table has 550,000 to 650,000 distinct CDR3 sequences, around 31% seen once; the top ten hold 15% to 19%. V dropped 5 bases and J dropped 4 bases, with 18 bases sitting between them. The CDR3 totals 15 residues. CDR1 is LNHNV, CDR2 YYDKDF, per germline (reference sequence). This clonotype was seen repeatedly, ten times or more.

Input material: blood. J is TRBJ2-7 and V is TRBV15; weak D call: TRBD2 (7 bases). This TCR came from a woman older than 75 in good health. This chain's CDR3 is CATSARGEQGYEQYF. DNA for the CDR3: TGTGCCACCAGCGCCCGGGGGGAACAGGGTTACGAGCAGTACTTC. The variable domain in full, completed from reference TRBV15 and TRBJ2-7, reads DAMVIQNPRYQVTQFGKPVTLSCSQTLNHNVMYWYQQKSSQAPKLLFHYYDKDFNNEADTPDNFQSRRPNTSFCFLDIRSPGLGDTAMYLCATSARGEQGYEQYFGPGTRLTVT.